This TCR beta chain was retrieved from a study of control samples from healthy donors and cancer patients. This table comes from immunoSEQ multiplex PCR, and its TCRdb copy is limited to in-frame clones, with some not included. The sample yields around 110,000 clones, roughly 91% seen once. About this clone: This specimen includes other DNA sequences encoding the same CDR3.

V was clipped by 0 bases and J by 4 bases, with 5 bases between them. The germline CDR1 and CDR2 sequences are SGDLS and YYNGEE. The CDR3 has 14 residues. The J gene is TRBJ1-6, the V gene TRBV9, with D unresolved. This sequence originates from a woman in her 70s in good health. The sequenced sample consisted of blood. CDR3 loop: CASSVGGYNSPLHF. The DNA for the CDR3 is TGTGCCAGCAGCGTAGGCGGATATAATTCACCCCTCCACTTT.